The T cell receptor (beta chain) under discussion was sequenced for a study of OX40 agonist ivuxolimab in advanced cancers. General study results and limits: There were also nonresponders showing low normalized T-cell clonal expansion.

As regards this clone: The antigen remains undetermined.

Libraries were prepared by immunoSEQ multiplex PCR; TCRdb keeps only in-frame clonotypes and omits some of them. This sample has some 35,000 clones, with 60% to 85% found just once. The CDR3 totals 11 residues. Trimming cost V 6 bases and J 2 bases, with 4 bases left between them. Looked up from germline, CDR1 is MNHNY and CDR2 is SVGAGI (reference sequence). The material sequenced was CD4+ or CD8+ T cells sorted from blood, taken in a trial of the OX40 agonist ivuxolimab. The receptor's source is an adult with an advanced solid tumor such as melanoma, head and neck, liver or kidney cancer. The V gene is TRBV6-6, the J gene TRBJ1-1; D is unclear. The CDR3, as DNA: TGTGCCAGCAGCCCCAACACTGAAGCTTTCTTT. This sequence encodes CASSPNTEAFF.